This is a list of T cell receptor beta chains from one sample in a study of identical twins. Using its own MiXCR run on the 5' RACE reads, TCRdb lists one record per CDR3 protein. The sample includes 200,000 to 300,000 distinct CDR3 sequences, about 12% of them seen just once. These data were also reused for a study on yellow fever vaccine responses in identical twins.

Sequencing was performed on memory (CD45RO+) T cells sorted from blood. The origin of the receptors is a woman aged 18-29 years in good health. Both conserved end residues are part of each CDR3. D genes are given only for firm matches. A row's size may be missing; if present it is once, few, many or a size class.

CDR3: CASSSEPGGYEQYF; DNA: TGTGCCAGCAGCTCAGAGCCAGGGGGCTACGAGCAGTACTTC; D: TRBD1; size: few; V: TRBV7-2; J: TRBJ2-7
CDR3: CASSSRDIYEQYF; DNA: TGTGCCAGCAGCTCCCGGGACATCTACGAGCAGTACTTC; D: .; size: .; V: TRBV7-2; J: TRBJ2-7
CDR3: CASSHWELGSDTQYF; DNA: TGTGCCAGCAGCCACTGGGAACTAGGGTCAGATACGCAGTATTTT; D: .; size: many; V: TRBV3-1; J: TRBJ2-3
CDR3: CASSLRQGHEQYF; DNA: TGTGCCAGCAGCTTGCGTCAGGGCCACGAGCAGTACTTC; D: .; size: .; V: TRBV5-4; J: TRBJ2-7
CDR3: CASRDFNTGELFF; DNA: TGTGCCAGCAGGGACTTCAACACCGGGGAGCTGTTTTTT; D: .; size: .; V: TRBV3-1; J: TRBJ2-2
CDR3: CACSQAPGETYEQYF; DNA: TGTGCCTGCAGCCAAGCCCCGGGGGAGACCTACGAGCAGTACTTC; D: .; size: .; V: TRBV3-1; J: TRBJ2-7
CDR3: CSASEPTGGRSEAFF; DNA: TGCAGTGCTAGCGAACCTACAGGGGGCAGGAGTGAAGCTTTCTTT; D: TRBD1; size: many; V: TRBV20-1; J: TRBJ1-1
CDR3: CSARLTGTGYTF; DNA: TGCAGTGCTAGATTGACAGGGACGGGCTACACCTTC; D: TRBD1; size: few; V: TRBV20-1; J: TRBJ1-2
CDR3: CASSLVPWTSGKNEQFF; DNA: TGTGCCAGCAGCTTGGTGCCCTGGACTAGCGGGAAGAATGAGCAGTTCTTC; D: TRBD2; size: .; V: TRBV5-8; J: TRBJ2-1
CDR3: CASSRGQSKETQYF; DNA: TGTGCCAGCTCACGGGGACAGAGTAAAGAGACCCAGTACTTC; D: TRBD1; size: few; V: TRBV18; J: TRBJ2-5
CDR3: CASTMGGRRYEQYF; DNA: TGTGCCAGCACCATGGGGGGGCGACGCTACGAGCAGTACTTC; D: .; size: few; V: TRBV12-3/TRBV12-4; J: TRBJ2-7
CDR3: CATSGSRGTDTQYF; DNA: TGTGCCACCAGCGGGTCGCGGGGGACAGATACGCAGTATTTT; D: TRBD2; size: .; V: TRBV15; J: TRBJ2-3
CDR3: CASSYGRTYYYYF; DNA: TGTGCCAGCAGTTACGGGCGGACATACTACTACTACTTC; D: .; size: few; V: TRBV6-2/TRBV6-3; J: TRBJ2-5
CDR3: CSVRDFYEQYF; DNA: TGCAGCGTGCGGGACTTCTACGAGCAGTACTTC; D: .; size: .; V: TRBV29-1; J: TRBJ2-7
CDR3: CASSQERQETQYF; DNA: TGTGCCAGCAGCCAAGAAAGGCAAGAGACCCAGTACTTC; D: .; size: many; V: TRBV4-2; J: TRBJ2-5
CDR3: CASSARQGNTGELFF; DNA: TGTGCCAGCAGTGCCAGACAGGGGAACACCGGGGAGCTGTTTTTT; D: TRBD1; size: .; V: TRBV6-1; J: TRBJ2-2
CDR3: CASSPTGNEQYF; DNA: TGTGCCAGCTCCCCGACAGGGAACGAGCAGTACTTC; D: TRBD1; size: many; V: TRBV18; J: TRBJ2-7
CDR3: CASSFSGTANTEAFF; DNA: TGCGCCAGCAGCTTCAGCGGGACGGCGAACACTGAAGCTTTCTTT; D: .; size: few; V: TRBV5-1; J: TRBJ1-1
CDR3: CASSLVLEQFF; DNA: TGTGCCAGCAGTTTAGTGCTTGAGCAGTTCTTC; D: .; size: many; V: TRBV12-3/TRBV12-4; J: TRBJ2-1
CDR3: CSAKTSAGELFF; DNA: TGCAGCGCTAAGACTAGCGCCGGGGAGCTGTTTTTT; D: TRBD2; size: many; V: TRBV29-1; J: TRBJ2-2
CDR3: CASSVTAPAGAVGETQYF; DNA: TGTGCCAGCAGCGTAACGGCCCCAGCGGGGGCCGTAGGAGAGACCCAGTACTTC; D: TRBD2; size: few; V: TRBV9; J: TRBJ2-5
CDR3: CASRDPGARRETQYF; DNA: TGTGCCAGCAGGGACCCCGGGGCCCGGAGGGAGACCCAGTACTTC; D: .; size: few; V: TRBV12-3/TRBV12-4; J: TRBJ2-5
CDR3: CASSSNRGGTEAFF; DNA: TGCGCCAGCAGTTCTAACAGGGGAGGAACTGAAGCTTTCTTT; D: TRBD1; size: many; V: TRBV5-1; J: TRBJ1-1
CDR3: CAISEAGLKETQYF; DNA: TGTGCCATCAGTGAGGCAGGGCTAAAAGAGACCCAGTACTTC; D: .; size: .; V: TRBV10-3; J: TRBJ2-5
CDR3: CASTRRMGGSDTQYF; DNA: TGTGCCAGCACCCGGCGGATGGGGGGCTCAGATACGCAGTATTTT; D: .; size: few; V: TRBV27; J: TRBJ2-3
CDR3: CASSGGPEETQYF; DNA: TGTGCCAGCAGTGGAGGGCCTGAAGAGACCCAGTACTTC; D: .; size: .; V: TRBV6-2/TRBV6-3; J: TRBJ2-5
CDR3: CASSTGTGLRNEQFF; DNA: TGTGCCAGCAGCACCGGGACAGGCCTGCGGAATGAGCAGTTCTTC; D: TRBD1; size: .; V: TRBV3-1; J: TRBJ2-1
CDR3: CASSYLAGDTQYF; DNA: TGTGCCAGCAGCTACTTAGCGGGGGATACGCAGTATTTT; D: TRBD2; size: few; V: TRBV6-5; J: TRBJ2-3
CDR3: CASSYRGPGETQYF; DNA: TGTGCCAGCAGTTATAGGGGGCCGGGAGAGACCCAGTACTTC; D: TRBD1; size: .; V: TRBV6-5; J: TRBJ2-5
CDR3: CSAFGLAGMETQYF; DNA: TGCAGTGCTTTCGGACTAGCGGGGATGGAGACCCAGTACTTC; D: TRBD2; size: many; V: TRBV20-1; J: TRBJ2-5
CDR3: CARSRSPQETQYF; DNA: TGTGCCAGGAGCCGATCGCCACAGGAGACCCAGTACTTC; D: .; size: .; V: TRBV6-1; J: TRBJ2-5
CDR3: CASSGQLLNTGELFF; DNA: TGTGCCAGCAGTGGACAGTTATTGAACACCGGGGAGCTGTTTTTT; D: .; size: .; V: TRBV7-2; J: TRBJ2-2
CDR3: CASNGGSTDTQYF; DNA: TGCGCCAGCAACGGGGGGAGCACAGATACGCAGTATTTT; D: TRBD2; size: few; V: TRBV5-1; J: TRBJ2-3